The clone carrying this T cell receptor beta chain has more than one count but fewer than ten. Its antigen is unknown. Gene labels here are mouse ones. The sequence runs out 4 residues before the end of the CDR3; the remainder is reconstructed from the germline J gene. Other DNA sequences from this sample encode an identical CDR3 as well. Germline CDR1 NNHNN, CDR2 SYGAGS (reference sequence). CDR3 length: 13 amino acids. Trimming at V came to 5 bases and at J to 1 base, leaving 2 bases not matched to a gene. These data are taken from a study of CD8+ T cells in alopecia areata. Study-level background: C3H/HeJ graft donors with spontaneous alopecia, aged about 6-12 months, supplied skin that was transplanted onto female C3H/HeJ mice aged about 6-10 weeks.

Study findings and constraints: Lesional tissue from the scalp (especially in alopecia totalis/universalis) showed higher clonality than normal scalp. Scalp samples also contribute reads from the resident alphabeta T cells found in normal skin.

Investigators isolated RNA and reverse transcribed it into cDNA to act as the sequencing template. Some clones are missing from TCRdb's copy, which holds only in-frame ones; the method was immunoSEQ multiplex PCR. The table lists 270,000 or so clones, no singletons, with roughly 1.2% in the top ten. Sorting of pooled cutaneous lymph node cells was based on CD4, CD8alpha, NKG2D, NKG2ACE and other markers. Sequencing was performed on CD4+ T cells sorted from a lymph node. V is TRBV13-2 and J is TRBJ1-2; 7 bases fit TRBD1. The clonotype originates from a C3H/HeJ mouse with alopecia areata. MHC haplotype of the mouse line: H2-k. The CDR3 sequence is CASGNRGNSDYTF. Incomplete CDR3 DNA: TGTGCCAGCGGCAACAGGGGAAACTCC.